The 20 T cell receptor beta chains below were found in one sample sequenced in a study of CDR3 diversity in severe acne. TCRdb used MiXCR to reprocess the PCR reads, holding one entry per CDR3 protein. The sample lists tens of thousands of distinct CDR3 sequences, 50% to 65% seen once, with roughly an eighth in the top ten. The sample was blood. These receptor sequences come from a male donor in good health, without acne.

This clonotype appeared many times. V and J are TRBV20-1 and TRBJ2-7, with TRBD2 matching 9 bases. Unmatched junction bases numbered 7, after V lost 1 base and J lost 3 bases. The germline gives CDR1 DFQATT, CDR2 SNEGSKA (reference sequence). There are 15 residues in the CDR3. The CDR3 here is CSARALAGLRYEQYF. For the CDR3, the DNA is TGCAGTGCTAGAGCCCTAGCGGGACTCCGCTACGAGCAGTACTTC.

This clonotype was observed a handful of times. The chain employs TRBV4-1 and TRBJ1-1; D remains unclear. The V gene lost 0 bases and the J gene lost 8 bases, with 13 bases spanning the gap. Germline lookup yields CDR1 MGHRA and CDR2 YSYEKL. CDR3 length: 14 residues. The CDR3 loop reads CASSQDLSIGEAFF. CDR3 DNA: TGCGCCAGCAGCCAAGACCTGTCGATAGGAGAAGCTTTCTTT.

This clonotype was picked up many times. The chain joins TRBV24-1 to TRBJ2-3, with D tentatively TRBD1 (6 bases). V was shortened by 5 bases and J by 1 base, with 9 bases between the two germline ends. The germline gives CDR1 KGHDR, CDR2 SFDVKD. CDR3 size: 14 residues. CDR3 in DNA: TGTGCCACCAGTGGAGACAGGCGCACAGATACGCAGTATTTT. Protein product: CATSGDRRTDTQYF.

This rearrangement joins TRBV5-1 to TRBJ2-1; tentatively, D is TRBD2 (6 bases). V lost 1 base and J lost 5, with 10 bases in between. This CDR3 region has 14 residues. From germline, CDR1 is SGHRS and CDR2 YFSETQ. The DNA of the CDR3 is TGCGCCAGCAGCTTGAATGGGACTGACAATGAGCAGTTCTTC. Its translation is CASSLNGTDNEQFF.

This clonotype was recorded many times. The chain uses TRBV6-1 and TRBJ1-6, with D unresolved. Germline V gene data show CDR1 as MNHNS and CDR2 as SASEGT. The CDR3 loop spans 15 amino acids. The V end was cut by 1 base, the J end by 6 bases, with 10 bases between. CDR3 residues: CASSEEGGSNSPLHF. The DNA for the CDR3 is TGTGCCAGCAGTGAAGAAGGAGGGAGTAATTCACCCCTCCACTTT.

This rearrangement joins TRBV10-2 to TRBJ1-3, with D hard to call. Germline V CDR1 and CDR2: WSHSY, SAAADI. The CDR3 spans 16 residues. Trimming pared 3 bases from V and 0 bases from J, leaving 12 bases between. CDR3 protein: CASSDGRRSSGNTIYF. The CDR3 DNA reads TGCGCCAGCAGTGATGGCAGGAGGAGCTCTGGAAACACCATATATTTT.

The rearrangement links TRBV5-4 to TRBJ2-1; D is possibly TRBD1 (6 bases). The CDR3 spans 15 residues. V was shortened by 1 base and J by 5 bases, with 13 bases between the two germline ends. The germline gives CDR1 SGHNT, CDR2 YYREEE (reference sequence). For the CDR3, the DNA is TGTGCCAGCAGCTTGCAGGGGCTGGGGGACAATGAGCAGTTCTTC. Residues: CASSLQGLGDNEQFF.

The chain's CDR3 is CARRLEPQFSGNTIYF. The CDR3 DNA reads TGTGCCAGGAGGCTGGAGCCGCAGTTCTCTGGAAACACCATATATTTT. The rearrangement uses TRBV6-4 and TRBJ1-3; D unclear. The CDR3 totals 16 residues. The V end lost 9 bases, the J end lost 0 bases, and 18 bases lay between the germline ends. The germline V gene encodes CDR1 MRHNA and CDR2 SNTAGT.

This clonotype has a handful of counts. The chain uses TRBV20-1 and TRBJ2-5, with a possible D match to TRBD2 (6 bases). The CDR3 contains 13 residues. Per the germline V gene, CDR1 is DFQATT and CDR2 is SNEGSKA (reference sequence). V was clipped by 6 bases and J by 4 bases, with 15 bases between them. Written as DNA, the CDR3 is TGCAGTGCCTTTCGGGACTCCAGAGAGACCCAGTACTTC. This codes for CSAFRDSRETQYF.

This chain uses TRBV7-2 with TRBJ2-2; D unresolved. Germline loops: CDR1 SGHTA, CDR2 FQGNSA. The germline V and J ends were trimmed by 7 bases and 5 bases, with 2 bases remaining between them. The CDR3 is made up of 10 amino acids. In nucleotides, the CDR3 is TGTGCCAGCAAAACCGGGGAGCTGTTTTTT. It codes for CASKTGELFF.

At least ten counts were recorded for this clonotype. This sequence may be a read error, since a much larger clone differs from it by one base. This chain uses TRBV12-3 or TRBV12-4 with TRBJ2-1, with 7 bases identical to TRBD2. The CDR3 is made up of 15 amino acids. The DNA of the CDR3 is TGTGCCCGCAGTTTATTGGGACTGCGGGGGTATGAGCAGTTCTTC. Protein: CARSLLGLRGYEQFF.

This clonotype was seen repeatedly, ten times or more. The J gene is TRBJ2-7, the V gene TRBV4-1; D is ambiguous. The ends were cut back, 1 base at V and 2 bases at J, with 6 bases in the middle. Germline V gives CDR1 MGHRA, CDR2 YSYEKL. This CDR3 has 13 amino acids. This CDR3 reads CASSQAITYEQYF. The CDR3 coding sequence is TGCGCCAGCAGCCAAGCGATTACCTACGAGCAGTACTTC.

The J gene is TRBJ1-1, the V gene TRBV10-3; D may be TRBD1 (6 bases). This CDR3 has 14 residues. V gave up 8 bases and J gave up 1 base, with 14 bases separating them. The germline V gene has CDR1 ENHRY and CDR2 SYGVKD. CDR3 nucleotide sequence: TGTGCCATCTCCGGGGGGCTGGGGAACACTGAAGCTTTCTTT. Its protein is CAISGGLGNTEAFF.

The CDR3 protein is CASSRPVQQETQYF. In DNA form, the CDR3 reads TGTGCCAGCAGCAGACCGGTACAGCAAGAGACCCAGTACTTC. This rearrangement joins TRBV7-6 to TRBJ2-5; D gene uncertain. Trimming removed 5 bases from V and 2 bases from J, with 12 bases in between. Germline loops: CDR1 SGHVS, CDR2 FNYEAQ. This CDR3 comprises 14 residues.

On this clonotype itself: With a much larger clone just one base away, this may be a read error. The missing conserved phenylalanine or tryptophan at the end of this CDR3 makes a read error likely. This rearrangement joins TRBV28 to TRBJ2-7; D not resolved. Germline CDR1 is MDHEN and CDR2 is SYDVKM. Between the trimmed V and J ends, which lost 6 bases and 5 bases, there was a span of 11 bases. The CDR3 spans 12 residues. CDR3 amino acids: CASSSPQDEQYL. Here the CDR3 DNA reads TGTGCCAGCAGCAGCCCCCAGGACGAGCAGTACCTC.

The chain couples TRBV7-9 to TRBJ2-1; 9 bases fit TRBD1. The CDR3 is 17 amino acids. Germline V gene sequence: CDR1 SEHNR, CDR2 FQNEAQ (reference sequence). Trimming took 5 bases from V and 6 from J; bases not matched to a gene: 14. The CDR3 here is CASSVTGTGYKRNEQFF. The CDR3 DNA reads TGTGCCAGCAGCGTAACCGGGACAGGGTACAAACGCAATGAGCAGTTCTTC.

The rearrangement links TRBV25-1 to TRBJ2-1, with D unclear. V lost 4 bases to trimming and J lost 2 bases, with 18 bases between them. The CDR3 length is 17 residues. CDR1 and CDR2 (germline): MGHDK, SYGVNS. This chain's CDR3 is CASSARVRAATYNEQFF. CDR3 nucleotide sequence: TGTGCCAGCAGTGCTAGAGTCCGCGCGGCTACCTACAATGAGCAGTTCTTC.

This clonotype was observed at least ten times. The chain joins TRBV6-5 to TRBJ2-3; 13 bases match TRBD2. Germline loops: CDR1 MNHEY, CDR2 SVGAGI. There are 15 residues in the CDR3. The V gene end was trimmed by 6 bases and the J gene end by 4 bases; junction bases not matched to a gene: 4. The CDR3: CASSQLAGGSDTQYF. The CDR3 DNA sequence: TGTGCCAGCAGCCAACTAGCGGGAGGGTCAGATACGCAGTATTTT.

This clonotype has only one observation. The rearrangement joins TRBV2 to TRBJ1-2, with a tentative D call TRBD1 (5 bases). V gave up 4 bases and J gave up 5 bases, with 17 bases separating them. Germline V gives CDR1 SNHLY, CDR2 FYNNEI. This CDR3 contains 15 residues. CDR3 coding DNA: TGTGCCAGCAGTGTTGGGGGAATCTGGTTTTATGGCTACACCTTC. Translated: CASSVGGIWFYGYTF.

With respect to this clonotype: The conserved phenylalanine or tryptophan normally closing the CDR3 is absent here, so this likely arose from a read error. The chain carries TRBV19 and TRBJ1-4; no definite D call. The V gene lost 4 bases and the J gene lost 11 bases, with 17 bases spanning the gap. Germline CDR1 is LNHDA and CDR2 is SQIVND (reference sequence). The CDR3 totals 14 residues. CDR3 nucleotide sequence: TGTGCCAGTAGTAGGGAGTCCCCGGCTTGGAAACTGTTTCTT. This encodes CASSRESPAWKLFL.